This note documents a single T cell receptor beta chain sequence. The antigen remains undetermined. These data belong to a study of T cells after posttransplantation cyclophosphamide. Study-level results: Later post-transplant blood repertoires were often dominated by donor CD8+ memory clones. TRB overlap between skin or GI tissue T cells and blood was limited. Recipient CMV seropositivity and CMV reactivation strongly tracked TRB clonality.

CDR3 length: 14 amino acids. The germline V and J ends were trimmed by 2 bases and 3 bases, with 11 bases remaining between them. Germline V gene data show CDR1 as MNHEY and CDR2 as SMNVEV (reference sequence). Cyclophosphamide on days +3 and +4 followed busulfan-fludarabine conditioning and a marrow graft. Profiling relied on immunoSEQ multiplex PCR, and the TCRdb table lists in-frame clones only, not all of them. The table records roughly 4,600 clones, 76% of them present only once. Material: PBMCs, obtained after allogeneic stem cell transplant with posttransplant cyclophosphamide. The clonotype was recovered from a male patient in his 40s who received an allogeneic stem cell transplant from a related donor, was CMV-positive, and had acute and chronic GVHD. Certain T cells may be donor cells from the graft. This chain joins TRBV27 and TRBJ2-7; D ambiguous. The CDR3 spells CASSLAANNYEQYF. For the CDR3, the DNA is TGTGCCAGCAGTTTAGCGGCGAATAACTACGAGCAGTACTTC.